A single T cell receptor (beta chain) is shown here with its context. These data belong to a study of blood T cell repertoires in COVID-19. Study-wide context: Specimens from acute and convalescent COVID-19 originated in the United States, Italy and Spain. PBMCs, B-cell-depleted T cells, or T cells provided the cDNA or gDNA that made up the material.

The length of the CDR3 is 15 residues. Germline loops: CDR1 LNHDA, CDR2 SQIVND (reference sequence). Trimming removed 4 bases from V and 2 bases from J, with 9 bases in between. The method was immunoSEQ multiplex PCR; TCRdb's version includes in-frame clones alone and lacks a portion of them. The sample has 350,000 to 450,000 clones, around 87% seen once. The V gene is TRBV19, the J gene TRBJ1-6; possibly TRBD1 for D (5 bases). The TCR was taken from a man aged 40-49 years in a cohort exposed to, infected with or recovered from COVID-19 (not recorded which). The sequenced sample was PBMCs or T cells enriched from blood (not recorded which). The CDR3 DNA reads TGTGCCAGTAGTACCGACAGAACCTATAATTCACCCCTCCACTTT. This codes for CASSTDRTYNSPLHF.